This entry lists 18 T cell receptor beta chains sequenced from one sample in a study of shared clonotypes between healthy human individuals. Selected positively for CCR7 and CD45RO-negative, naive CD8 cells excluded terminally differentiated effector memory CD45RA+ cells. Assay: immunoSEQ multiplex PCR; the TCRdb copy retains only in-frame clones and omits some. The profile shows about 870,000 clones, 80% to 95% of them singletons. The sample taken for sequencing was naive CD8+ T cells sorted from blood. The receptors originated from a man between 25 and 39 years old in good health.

The CDR3 is CASSASRYYEQYF. The CDR3 DNA sequence: TGTGCCAGTAGTGCCTCTAGGTACTACGAGCAGTACTTC. The chain recombines TRBV19 with TRBJ2-7; D is unclear. Germline V gene data show CDR1 as LNHDA and CDR2 as SQIVND (reference sequence). V was cut by 5 bases and J by 3 bases, with 11 bases left in between. This CDR3 has 13 amino acids.

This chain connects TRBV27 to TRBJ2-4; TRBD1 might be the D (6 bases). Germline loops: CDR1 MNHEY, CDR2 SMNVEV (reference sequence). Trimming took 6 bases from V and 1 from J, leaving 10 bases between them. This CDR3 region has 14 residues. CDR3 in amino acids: CASRSTGAKNIQYF. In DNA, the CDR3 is TGTGCCAGCAGATCCACAGGGGCCAAAAACATTCAGTACTTC.

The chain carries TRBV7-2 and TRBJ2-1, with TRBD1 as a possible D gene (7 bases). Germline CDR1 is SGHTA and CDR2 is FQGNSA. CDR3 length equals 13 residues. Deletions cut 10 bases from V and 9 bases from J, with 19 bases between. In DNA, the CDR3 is TGTGCCATCCCTGCCAGGGGGGTCGGTGAGCAGTTCTTC. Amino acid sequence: CAIPARGVGEQFF.

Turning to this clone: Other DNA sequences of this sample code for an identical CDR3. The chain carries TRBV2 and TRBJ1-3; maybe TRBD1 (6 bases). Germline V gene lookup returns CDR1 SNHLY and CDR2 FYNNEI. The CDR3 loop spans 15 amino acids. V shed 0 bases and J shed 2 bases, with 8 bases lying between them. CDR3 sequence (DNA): TGTGCCAGCAGTGAAGCGGGGGGGCCTGGAAACACCATATATTTT. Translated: CASSEAGGPGNTIYF.

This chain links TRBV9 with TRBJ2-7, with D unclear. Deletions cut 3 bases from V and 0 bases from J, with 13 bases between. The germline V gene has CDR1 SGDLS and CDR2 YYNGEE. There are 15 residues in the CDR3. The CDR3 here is CASSEGPSSSYEQYF. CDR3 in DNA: TGTGCCAGCAGCGAGGGCCCTTCAAGCTCCTACGAGCAGTACTTC.

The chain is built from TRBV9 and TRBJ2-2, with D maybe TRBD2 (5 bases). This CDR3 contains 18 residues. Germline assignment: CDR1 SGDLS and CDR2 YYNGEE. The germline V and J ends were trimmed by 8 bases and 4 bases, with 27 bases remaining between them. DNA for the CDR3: TGTGCCAGTTCTGGAACTATAGCCCGGATGGGGAGCACCGGGGAGCTGTTTTTT. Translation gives CASSGTIARMGSTGELFF.

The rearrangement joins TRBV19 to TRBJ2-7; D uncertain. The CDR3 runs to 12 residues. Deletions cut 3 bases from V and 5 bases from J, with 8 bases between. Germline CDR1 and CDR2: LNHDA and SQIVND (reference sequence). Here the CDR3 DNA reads TGTGCCAGTAGTATCCCGGGTCACGAGCAGTACTTC. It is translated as CASSIPGHEQYF. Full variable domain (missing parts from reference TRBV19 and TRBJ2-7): DGGITQSPKYLFRKEGQNVTLSCEQNLNHDAMYWYRQDPGQGLRLIYYSQIVNDFQKGDIAEGYSVSREKKESFPLTVTSAQKNPTAFYLCASSIPGHEQYFGPGTRLTVT.

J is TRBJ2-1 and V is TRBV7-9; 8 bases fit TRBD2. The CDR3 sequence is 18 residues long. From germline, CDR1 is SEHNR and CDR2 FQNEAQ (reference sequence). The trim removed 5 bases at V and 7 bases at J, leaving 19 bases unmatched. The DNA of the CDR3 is TGTGCCAGCAGCGGCGGAGGCGGATTAACGGGAGGGGGGAATGAGCAGTTCTTC. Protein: CASSGGGGLTGGGNEQFF.

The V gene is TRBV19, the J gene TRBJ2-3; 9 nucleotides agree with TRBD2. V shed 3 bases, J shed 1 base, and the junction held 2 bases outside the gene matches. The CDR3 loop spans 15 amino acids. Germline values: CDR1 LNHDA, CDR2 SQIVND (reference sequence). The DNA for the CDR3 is TGTGCCAGTAGTATGGTAGCGGGAGGCACAGATACGCAGTATTTT. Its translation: CASSMVAGGTDTQYF. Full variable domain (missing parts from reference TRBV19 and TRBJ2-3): DGGITQSPKYLFRKEGQNVTLSCEQNLNHDAMYWYRQDPGQGLRLIYYSQIVNDFQKGDIAEGYSVSREKKESFPLTVTSAQKNPTAFYLCASSMVAGGTDTQYFGPGTRLTVL.

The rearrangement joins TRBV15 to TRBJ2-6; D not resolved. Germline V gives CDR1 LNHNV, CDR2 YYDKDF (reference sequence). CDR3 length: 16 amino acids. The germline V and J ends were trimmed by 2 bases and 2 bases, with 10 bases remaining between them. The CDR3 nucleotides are TGTGCCACCAGCAGAACTCCTCTGACTGGGGCCAACGTCCTGACTTTC. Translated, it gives CATSRTPLTGANVLTF.

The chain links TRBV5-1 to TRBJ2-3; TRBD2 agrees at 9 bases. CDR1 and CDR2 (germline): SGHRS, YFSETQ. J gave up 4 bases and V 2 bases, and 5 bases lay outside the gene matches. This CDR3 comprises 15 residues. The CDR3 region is CASSLELAGADTQYF. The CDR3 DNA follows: TGCGCCAGCAGCTTAGAATTAGCGGGAGCAGATACGCAGTATTTT.

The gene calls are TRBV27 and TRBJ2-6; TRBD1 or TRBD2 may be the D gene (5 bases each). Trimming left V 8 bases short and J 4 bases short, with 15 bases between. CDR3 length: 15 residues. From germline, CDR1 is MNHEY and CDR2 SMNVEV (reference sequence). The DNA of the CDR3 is TGTGCCAGCTCCCGAGGGGCACCCGGGGCCAACGTCCTGACTTTC. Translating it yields CASSRGAPGANVLTF. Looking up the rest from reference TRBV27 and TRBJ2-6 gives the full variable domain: EAQVTQNPRYLITVTGKKLTVTCSQNMNHEYMSWYRQDPGLGLRQIYYSMNVEVTDKGDVPEGYKVSRKEKRNFPLILESPSPNQTSLYFCASSRGAPGANVLTFGAGSRLTVL.

CDR3 sequence (DNA): TGTGCCAGCAGTGGGGATCCAATTCCTTTAGCCAAAAACATTCAGTACTTC. This sequence encodes CASSGDPIPLAKNIQYF. The rearrangement links TRBV27 to TRBJ2-4, with D unclear. V was pared by 5 bases and J by 0 bases, with 17 bases between. Germline CDR1 and CDR2: MNHEY and SMNVEV (reference sequence). The CDR3 is made up of 17 amino acids.

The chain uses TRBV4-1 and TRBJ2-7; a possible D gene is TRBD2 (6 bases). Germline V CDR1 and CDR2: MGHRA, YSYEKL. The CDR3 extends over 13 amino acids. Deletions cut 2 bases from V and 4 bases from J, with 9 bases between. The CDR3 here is CASSQPLAYEQYF. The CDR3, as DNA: TGCGCCAGCAGCCAACCCCTAGCGTACGAGCAGTACTTC.

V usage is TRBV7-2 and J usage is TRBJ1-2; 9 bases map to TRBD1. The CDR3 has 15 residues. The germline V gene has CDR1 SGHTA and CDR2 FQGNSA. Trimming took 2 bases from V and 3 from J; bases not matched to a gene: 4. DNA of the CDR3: TGTGCCAGCAGCTTAACAGGGGGCGCGGACTATGGCTACACCTTC. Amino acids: CASSLTGGADYGYTF.

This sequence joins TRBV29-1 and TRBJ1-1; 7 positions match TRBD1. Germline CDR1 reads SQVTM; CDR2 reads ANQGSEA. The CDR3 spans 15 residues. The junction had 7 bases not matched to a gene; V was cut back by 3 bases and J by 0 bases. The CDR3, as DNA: TGCAGCGTTGATGGGCAGGGGGAAGTGAACACTGAAGCTTTCTTT. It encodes CSVDGQGEVNTEAFF.

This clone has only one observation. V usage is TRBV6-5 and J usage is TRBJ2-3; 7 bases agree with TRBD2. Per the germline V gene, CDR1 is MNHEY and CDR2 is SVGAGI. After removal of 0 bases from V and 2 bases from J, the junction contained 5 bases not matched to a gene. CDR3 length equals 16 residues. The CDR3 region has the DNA TGTGCCAGCAGTTACTCTCAGCGGGGAGTCACAGATACGCAGTATTTT. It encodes CASSYSQRGVTDTQYF.

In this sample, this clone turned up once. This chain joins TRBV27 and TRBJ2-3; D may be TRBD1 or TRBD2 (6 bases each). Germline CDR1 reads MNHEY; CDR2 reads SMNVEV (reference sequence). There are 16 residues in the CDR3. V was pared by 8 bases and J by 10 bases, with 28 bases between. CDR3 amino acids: CASHTILRDSAGAQYF. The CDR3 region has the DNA TGTGCCAGCCACACTATTCTGCGGGACTCCGCAGGGGCGCAGTATTTT.